The clone carrying this T cell receptor beta chain came up many times. These data come from a study of CD8+CD57+ T cells in acquired aplastic anemia. The J segment lost 4 bases and the V segment lost 1 base, leaving 5 bases of the junction unmatched. The germline CDR1 and CDR2 sequences are LNHDA and SQIVND (reference sequence). The CDR3 has 16 amino acids. Patients picked for sequencing had shown CD8+CD57+ cell expansion detected by flow cytometry. Using genomic DNA as the template, TCR beta VDJ and CDR3 profiling was carried out. TCRdb reprocessed the reads with MiXCR, giving one entry per CDR3 protein. The data show around 430,000 distinct CDR3 sequences, with about a third seen just once and 0.8% to 0.85% held by the top ten.

Sequences were obtained from sorted CD4+, CD8+, or CD8+CD57+ T cells (not recorded which) from PBMCs. This receptor was obtained from a human donor with aplastic anemia. This chain joins TRBV19 and TRBJ1-5; 9 nucleotides agree with TRBD1. CDR3 sequence: CASSIVSGQGNQPQHF. The CDR3 nucleotides read TGTGCCAGTAGTATAGTCTCTGGACAGGGGAATCAGCCCCAGCATTTT.